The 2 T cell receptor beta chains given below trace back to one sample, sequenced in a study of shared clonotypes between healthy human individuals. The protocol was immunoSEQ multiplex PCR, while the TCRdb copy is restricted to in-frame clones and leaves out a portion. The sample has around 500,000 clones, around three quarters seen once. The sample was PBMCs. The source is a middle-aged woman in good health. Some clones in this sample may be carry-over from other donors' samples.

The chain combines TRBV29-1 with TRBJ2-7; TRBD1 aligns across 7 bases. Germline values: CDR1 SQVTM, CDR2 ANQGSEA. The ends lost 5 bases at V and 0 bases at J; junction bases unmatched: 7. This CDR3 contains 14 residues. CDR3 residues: CSVLGRGSSYEQYF. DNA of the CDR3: TGCAGCGTTCTCGGCAGGGGGAGCTCCTACGAGCAGTACTTC.

The CDR3 DNA reads as TGTGCCAGCTCACCATCGACAGGTAGCAATCAGCCCCAGCATTTT. It yields the protein CASSPSTGSNQPQHF. This chain joins TRBV18 and TRBJ1-5; D possibly corresponds to TRBD1 (6 bases). Germline lookup yields CDR1 KGHSH and CDR2 LQKENI. The CDR3 runs 15 residues. With 2 bases removed from V and 0 bases from J, the gap between germline ends came to 8 bases.